This TCR beta chain was captured by sequencing in a study of a mutant IDH1 vaccine in newly diagnosed glioma. Concerning this clone itself: The antigen is not known.

Trimming pared 0 bases from V and 4 bases from J, leaving 12 bases between. The CDR3 totals 15 residues. From germline, CDR1 is MNHEY and CDR2 SVGAGI. Profiled with immunoSEQ multiplex PCR; TCRdb holds only in-frame clones, not every one. The top ten hold over 2% of the sample, which has around 53,000 clones, more than 85% seen once. The time point denotes: week 11, during vaccination. Doses comprised 300 ug of mutant IDH1 20-mer peptide each, plus topical imiquimod. This sequence originates from a middle-aged man with glioma. The V gene is TRBV6-5, the J gene TRBJ1-2, with D uncertain. Specimen: PBMCs, collected from a glioma patient whose treatment included an IDH1 peptide vaccine. The CDR3 loop is CASSYSGRATYGYTF. DNA of the CDR3: TGTGCCAGCAGTTACTCCGGGCGCGCTACCTATGGCTACACCTTC.